The following is a TCR beta chain sequence with its context. What this receptor recognizes is not known. No clone much larger than this one lies a single base away; base qualities are absent. This record comes from a study of T-cell memory formation after mild COVID-19 (dated by TCRdb to about 2021). For the study in its entirety: Most TCR sequence clusters were specific to one of the two donors. Two young, previously healthy adult volunteers made up the cohort, one male and one female. Longitudinal TCRalpha and TCRbeta repertoire sequencing tracked T-cell clones expanding and contracting after mild COVID-19 in two donors.

The research as a whole found: Contracting CD4+ clones appeared mostly in the CM and EM memory subsets, whereas CD8+ clones were enriched in EMRA. From day 15 to 85, contracting clones showed balanced CD4/CD8 phenotypes, whereas a second wave of clones that expanded from day 15 to 37 leaned towards CD4+. Only a couple of mild cases were covered in the study, and larger cohorts including severe cases with pre-infection samples were considered necessary. Some responding clones were found in pre-infection memory, which suggests that pre-existing cross-reactive memory T cells took part in the SARS-CoV-2 response. SARS-CoV-2 specificity was not confirmed for the second-wave clones peaking on day 37.

PBMCs were isolated by Ficoll-Paque density gradient centrifugation. Trimming at the junction amounts to 4 bases on V and 3 bases on J, and the germline ends lie 7 bases apart. The CDR3 holds 13 amino acids from the cysteine to the phenylalanine. Left in the record is the CDR3 DNA by itself, 39 bases read in frame from the first base. CDR1 and CDR2 are read off the germline V gene as SGHDT and YYEEEE. TCRdb names Illumina NovaSeq 6000 as the instrument used. cDNA libraries for TCRalpha and TCRbeta were prepared by 5'RACE using constant-segment primers, with sample barcodes and unique molecular identifiers added. Trizol reagent was used to extract RNA from every sample. Library amplification was performed in two PCR steps, and a second sample barcode and Illumina TruSeq adapters were introduced in the second step. The libraries were sequenced on an Illumina NovaSeq using 2 x 150 bp paired-end reads. The paper's data handling went like this. Demultiplexing of reads and collapsing into UMI-guided consensus sequences were performed with migec v1.2.7. Using mixcr v2.1.11, UMI consensuses were aligned to TRA and TRB V and J templates and then assembled into clonotypes. Expanded or contracted clonotypes were those called significant by both edgeR and NoisET, with noise models trained on biological replicates. For edgeR calls, the thresholds were a false discovery rate-adjusted p below 0.01 and a log2 fold-change of 1. As an exploratory analysis of dynamics, max-normalized trajectories of the 1000 most abundant clonotypes were examined with PCA combined with hierarchical clustering. The CD4 or CD8 phenotype of responding clones was assigned using the separately sequenced CD4+ and CD8+ repertoires. The public reads were run again by TCRdb, first through fastp at Q25 and then through MiXCR, and only productive beta chains were kept. Here each entry gathers all rows of one CDR3 protein and keeps the most common genes and DNA. These V and J calls derive from TCRdb rather than the authors' analysis. The sample includes under 300,000 distinct CDR3 sequences, with 8% to 9.5% observed a single time. Jointly, the top ten make up 22% of the sample.

This sequence was found in a man younger than 35 who had mild COVID-19 (a few samples of this study predate the infection). The sample titles of this study are shuffled in the database, so cell type and time point are left out; the donor was told from shared clones. The rearrangement joined TRBV5-6 to TRBJ2-2; no D gene can be assigned with confidence. Sequencing used PBMCs or a T cell subset sorted from them (not recorded which). The encoded CDR3 is CASSQQYTGELFF. The nucleotide sequence reads as follows: TGTGCCAGCAGCCAACAGTACACCGGGGAGCTGTTTTTT.